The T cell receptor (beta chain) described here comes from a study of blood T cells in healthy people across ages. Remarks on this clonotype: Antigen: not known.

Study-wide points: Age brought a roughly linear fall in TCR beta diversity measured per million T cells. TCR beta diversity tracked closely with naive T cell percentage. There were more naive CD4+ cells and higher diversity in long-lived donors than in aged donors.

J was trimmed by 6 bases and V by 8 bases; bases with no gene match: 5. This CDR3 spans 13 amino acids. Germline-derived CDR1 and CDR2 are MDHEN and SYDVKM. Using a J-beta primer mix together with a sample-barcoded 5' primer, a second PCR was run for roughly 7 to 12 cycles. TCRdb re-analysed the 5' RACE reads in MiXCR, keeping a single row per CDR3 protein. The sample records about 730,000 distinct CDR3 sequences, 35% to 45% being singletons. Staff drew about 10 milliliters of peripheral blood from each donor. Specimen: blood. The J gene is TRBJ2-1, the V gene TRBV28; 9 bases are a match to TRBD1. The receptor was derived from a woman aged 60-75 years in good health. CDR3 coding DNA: TGTGCCAGCCGGGACAGGGTTATCAATGAGCAGTTCTTC. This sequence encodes CASRDRVINEQFF.